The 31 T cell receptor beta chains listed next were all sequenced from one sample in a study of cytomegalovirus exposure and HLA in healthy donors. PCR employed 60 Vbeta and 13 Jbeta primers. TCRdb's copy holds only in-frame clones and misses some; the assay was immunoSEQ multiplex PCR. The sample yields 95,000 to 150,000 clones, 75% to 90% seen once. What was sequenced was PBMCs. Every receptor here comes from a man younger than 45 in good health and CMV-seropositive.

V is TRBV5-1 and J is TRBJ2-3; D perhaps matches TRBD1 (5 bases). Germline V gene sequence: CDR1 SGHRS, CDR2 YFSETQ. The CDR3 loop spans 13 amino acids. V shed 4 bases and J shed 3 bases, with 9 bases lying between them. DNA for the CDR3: TGCGCCAGCAGCACCACAGGTACAGATACGCAGTATTTT. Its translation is CASSTTGTDTQYF. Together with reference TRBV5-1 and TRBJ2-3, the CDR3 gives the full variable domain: KAGVTQTPRYLIKTRGQQVTLSCSPISGHRSVSWYQQTPGQGLQFLFEYFSETQRNKGNFPGRFSGRQFSNSRSEMNVSTLELGDSALYLCASSTTGTDTQYFGPGTRLTVL.

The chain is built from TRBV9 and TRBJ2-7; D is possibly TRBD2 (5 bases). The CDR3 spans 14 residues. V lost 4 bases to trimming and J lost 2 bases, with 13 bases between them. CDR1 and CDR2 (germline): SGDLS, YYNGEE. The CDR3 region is CASSLTGSTYEQYF. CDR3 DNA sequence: TGTGCCAGCAGCCTGACGGGAAGCACCTACGAGCAGTACTTC.

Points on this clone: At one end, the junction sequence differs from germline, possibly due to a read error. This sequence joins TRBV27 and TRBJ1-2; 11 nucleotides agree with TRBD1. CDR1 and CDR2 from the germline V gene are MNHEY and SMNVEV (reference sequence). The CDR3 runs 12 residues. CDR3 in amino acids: CASSRDRGSHFF. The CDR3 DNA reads TGTGCCAGCAGTCGGGACAGGGGGAGCCATTTTTTC.

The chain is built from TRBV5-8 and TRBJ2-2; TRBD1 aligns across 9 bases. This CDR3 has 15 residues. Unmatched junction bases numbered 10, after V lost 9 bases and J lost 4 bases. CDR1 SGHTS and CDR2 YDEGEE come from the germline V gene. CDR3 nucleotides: TGTGCCACCAGAGGGGGACAGGGCTTCACCGGGGAGCTGTTTTTT. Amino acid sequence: CATRGGQGFTGELFF.

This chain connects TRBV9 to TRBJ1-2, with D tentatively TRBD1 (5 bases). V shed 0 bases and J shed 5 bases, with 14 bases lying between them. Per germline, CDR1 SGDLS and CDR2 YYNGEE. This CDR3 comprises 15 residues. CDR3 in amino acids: CASSVDGREDYGYTF. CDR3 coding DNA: TGTGCCAGCAGCGTAGACGGCAGGGAGGATTATGGCTACACCTTC.

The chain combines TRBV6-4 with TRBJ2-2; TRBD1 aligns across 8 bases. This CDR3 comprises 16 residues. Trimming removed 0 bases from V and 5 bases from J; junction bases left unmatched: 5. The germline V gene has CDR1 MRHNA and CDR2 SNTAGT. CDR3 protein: CASSDSTRTGTGELFF. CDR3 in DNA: TGTGCCAGCAGTGACTCGACGAGGACAGGGACCGGGGAGCTGTTTTTT.

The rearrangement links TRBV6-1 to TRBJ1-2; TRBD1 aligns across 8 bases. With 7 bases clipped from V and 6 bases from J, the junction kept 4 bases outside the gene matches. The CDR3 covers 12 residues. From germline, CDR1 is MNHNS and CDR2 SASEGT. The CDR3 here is CASTLQGDGYTF. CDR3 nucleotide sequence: TGTGCCAGCACCCTACAGGGGGATGGCTACACCTTC.

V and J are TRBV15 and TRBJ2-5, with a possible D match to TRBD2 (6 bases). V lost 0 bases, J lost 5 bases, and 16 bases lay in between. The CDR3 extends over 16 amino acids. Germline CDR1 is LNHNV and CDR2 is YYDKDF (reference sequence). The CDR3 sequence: CATSRDFEGGSETQYF. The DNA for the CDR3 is TGTGCCACCAGCAGAGATTTCGAGGGAGGCAGTGAGACCCAGTACTTC.

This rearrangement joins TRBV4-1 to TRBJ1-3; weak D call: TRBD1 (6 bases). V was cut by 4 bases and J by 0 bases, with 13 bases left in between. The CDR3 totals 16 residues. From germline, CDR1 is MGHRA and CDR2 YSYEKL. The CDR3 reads CASSRRTASSGNTIYF. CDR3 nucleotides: TGCGCCAGCAGCCGACGGACAGCGAGCTCTGGAAACACCATATATTTT.

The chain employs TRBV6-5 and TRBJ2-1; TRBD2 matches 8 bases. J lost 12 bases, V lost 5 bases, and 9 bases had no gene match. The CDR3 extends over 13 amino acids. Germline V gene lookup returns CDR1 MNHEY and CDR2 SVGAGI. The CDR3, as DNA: TGTGCCAGCAGTCCTAGTAGCGGGGAGAGGCAGTTCTTC. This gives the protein CASSPSSGERQFF.

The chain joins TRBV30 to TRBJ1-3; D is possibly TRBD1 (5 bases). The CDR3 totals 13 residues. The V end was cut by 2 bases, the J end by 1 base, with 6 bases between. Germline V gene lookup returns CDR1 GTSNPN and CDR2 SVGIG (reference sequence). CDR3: CAWSPGSGNTIYF. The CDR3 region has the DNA TGTGCCTGGAGTCCAGGGTCTGGAAACACCATATATTTT.

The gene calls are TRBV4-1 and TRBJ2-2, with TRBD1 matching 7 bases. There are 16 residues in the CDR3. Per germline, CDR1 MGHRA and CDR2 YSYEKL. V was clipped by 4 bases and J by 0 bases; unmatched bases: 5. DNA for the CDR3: TGCGCCAGCAGCCCTAACAGGGGAGCGAACACCGGGGAGCTGTTTTTT. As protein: CASSPNRGANTGELFF.

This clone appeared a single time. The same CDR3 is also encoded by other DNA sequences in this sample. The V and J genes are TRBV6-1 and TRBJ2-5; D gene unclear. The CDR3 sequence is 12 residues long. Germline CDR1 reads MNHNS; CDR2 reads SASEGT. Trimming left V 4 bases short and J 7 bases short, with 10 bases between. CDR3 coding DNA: TGTGCCAGCAGTGTCCCCCTAGGGACCCAGTACTTC. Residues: CASSVPLGTQYF.

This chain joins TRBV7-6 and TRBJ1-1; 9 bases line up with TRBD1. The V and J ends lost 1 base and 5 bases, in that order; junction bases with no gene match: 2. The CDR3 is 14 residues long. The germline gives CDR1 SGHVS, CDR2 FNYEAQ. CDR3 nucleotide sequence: TGTGCCAGCAGCTTAGACAGGGGGCAAACTGAAGCTTTCTTT. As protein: CASSLDRGQTEAFF.

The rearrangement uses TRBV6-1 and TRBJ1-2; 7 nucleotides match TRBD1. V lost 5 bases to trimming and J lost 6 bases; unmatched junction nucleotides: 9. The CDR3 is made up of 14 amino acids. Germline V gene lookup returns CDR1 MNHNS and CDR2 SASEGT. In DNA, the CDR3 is TGTGCCAGCAGTTTTCATCCAGGGGGTAATGGCTACACCTTC. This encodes CASSFHPGGNGYTF.

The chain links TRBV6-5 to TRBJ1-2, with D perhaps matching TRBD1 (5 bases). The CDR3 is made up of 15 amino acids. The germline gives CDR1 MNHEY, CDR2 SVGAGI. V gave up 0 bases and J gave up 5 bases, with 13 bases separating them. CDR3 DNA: TGTGCCAGCAGTTACTCGACAGCCAGGTTGTATGGCTACACCTTC. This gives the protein CASSYSTARLYGYTF.

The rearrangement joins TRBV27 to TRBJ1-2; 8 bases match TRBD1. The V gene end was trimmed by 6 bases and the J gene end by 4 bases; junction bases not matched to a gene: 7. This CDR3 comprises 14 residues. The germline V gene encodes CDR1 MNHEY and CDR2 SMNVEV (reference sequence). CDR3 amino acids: CASRFSGGVYGYTF. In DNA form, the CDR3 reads TGTGCCAGCAGATTCTCAGGGGGCGTCTATGGCTACACCTTC.

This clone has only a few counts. CDR3 sequence reads: CASSPQPGESAGELFF. Here the CDR3 DNA reads TGTGCCAGCAGCCCCCAACCGGGGGAAAGTGCCGGGGAGCTGTTTTTT. This rearrangement joins TRBV4-2 to TRBJ2-2; a possible D gene is TRBD2 (6 bases). Germline-derived CDR1 and CDR2 are LGHNA and YNFKEQ. The CDR3 contains 16 residues. Trimming removed 4 bases from V and 6 bases from J, with 18 bases in between.

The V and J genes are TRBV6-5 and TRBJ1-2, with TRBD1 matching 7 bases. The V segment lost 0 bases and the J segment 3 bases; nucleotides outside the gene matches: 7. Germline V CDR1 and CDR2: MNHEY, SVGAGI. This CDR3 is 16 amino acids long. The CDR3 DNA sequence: TGTGCCAGCAGTTACTCGTGGGGAGACAGGGACTATGGCTACACCTTC. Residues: CASSYSWGDRDYGYTF.

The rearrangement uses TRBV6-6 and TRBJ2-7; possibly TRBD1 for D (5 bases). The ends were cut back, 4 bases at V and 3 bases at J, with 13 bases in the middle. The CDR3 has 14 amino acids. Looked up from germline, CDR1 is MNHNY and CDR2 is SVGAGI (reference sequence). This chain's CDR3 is CASSLLGQDYEQYF. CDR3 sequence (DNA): TGTGCCAGCAGTTTACTGGGGCAGGACTACGAGCAGTACTTC.

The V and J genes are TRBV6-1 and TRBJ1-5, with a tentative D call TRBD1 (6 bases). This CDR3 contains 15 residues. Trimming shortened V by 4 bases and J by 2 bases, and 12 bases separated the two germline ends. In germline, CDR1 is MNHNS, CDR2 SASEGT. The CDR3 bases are TGTGCCAGCAGTGCGGACAGATTCGGCAATCAGCCCCAGCATTTT. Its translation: CASSADRFGNQPQHF.

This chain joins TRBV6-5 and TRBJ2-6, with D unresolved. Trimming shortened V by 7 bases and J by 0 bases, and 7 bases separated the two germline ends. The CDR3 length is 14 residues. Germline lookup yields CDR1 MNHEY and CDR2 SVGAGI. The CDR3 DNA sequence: TGTGCCAGCAACGCAGGCTCTGGGGCCAACGTCCTGACTTTC. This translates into CASNAGSGANVLTF.

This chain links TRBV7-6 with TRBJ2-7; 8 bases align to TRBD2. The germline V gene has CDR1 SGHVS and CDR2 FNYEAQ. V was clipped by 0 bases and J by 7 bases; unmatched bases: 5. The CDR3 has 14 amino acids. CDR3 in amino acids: CASSLAGLAREQYF. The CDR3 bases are TGTGCCAGCAGCTTAGCTGGACTAGCCCGGGAGCAGTACTTC.

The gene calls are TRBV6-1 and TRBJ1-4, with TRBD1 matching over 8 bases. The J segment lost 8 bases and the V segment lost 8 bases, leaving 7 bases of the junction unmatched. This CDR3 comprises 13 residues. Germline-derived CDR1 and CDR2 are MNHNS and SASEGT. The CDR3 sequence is CASGLTGEEKLFF. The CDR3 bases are TGTGCCAGCGGGTTGACAGGGGAAGAAAAACTGTTTTTT.

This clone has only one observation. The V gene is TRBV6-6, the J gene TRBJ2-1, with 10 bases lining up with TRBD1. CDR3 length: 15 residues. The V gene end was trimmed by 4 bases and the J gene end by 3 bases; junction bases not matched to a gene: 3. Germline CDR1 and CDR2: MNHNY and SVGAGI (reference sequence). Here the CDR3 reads CASSSTGGRYNEQFF. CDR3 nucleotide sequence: TGTGCCAGCAGTTCGACAGGGGGCCGCTACAATGAGCAGTTCTTC.

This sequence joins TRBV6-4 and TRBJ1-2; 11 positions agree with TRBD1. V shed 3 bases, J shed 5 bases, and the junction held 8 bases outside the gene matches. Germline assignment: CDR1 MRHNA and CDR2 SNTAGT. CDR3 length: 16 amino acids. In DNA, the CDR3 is TGTGCCAGCAGTGATTCCTCGGGACAGGGGGATTATGGCTACACCTTC. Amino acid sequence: CASSDSSGQGDYGYTF.

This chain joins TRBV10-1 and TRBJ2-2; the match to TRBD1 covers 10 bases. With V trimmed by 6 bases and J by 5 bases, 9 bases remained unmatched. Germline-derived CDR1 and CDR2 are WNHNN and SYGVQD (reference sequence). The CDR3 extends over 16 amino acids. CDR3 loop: CASSPGTGARTGELFF. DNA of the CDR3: TGCGCCAGCAGCCCCGGGACAGGGGCGAGGACCGGGGAGCTGTTTTTT.

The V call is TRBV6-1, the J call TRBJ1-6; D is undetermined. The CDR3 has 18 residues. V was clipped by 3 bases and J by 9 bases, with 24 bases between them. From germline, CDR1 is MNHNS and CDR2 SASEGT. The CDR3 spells CASSESSYSNRESSPLHF. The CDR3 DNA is TGTGCCAGCAGTGAGTCGAGTTACTCGAACCGGGAAAGTTCACCCCTCCACTTT.

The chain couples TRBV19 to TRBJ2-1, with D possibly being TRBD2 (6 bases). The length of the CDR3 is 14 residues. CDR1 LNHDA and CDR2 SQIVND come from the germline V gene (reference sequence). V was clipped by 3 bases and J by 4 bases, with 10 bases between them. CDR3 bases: TGTGCCAGTAGTATTTCGGCGGGATACAATGAGCAGTTCTTC. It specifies CASSISAGYNEQFF.

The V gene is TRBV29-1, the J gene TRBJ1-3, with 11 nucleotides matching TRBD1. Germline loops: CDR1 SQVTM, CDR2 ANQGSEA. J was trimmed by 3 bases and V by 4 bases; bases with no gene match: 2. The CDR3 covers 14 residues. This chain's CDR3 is CSVGTGGFGNTIYF. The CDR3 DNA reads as TGCAGCGTTGGGACAGGGGGCTTTGGAAACACCATATATTTT. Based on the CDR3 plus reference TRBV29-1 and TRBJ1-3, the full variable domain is SAVISQKPSRDICQRGTSLTIQCQVDSQVTMMFWYRQQPGQSLTLIATANQGSEATYESGFVIDKFPISRPNLTFSTLTVSNMSPEDSSIYLCSVGTGGFGNTIYFGEGSWLTVV.

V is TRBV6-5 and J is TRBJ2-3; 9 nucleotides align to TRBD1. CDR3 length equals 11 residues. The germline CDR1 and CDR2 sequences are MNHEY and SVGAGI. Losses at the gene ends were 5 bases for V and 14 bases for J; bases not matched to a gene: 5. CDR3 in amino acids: CASSTGTGTYF. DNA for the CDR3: TGTGCCAGCAGTACCGGGACAGGGACGTATTTT.